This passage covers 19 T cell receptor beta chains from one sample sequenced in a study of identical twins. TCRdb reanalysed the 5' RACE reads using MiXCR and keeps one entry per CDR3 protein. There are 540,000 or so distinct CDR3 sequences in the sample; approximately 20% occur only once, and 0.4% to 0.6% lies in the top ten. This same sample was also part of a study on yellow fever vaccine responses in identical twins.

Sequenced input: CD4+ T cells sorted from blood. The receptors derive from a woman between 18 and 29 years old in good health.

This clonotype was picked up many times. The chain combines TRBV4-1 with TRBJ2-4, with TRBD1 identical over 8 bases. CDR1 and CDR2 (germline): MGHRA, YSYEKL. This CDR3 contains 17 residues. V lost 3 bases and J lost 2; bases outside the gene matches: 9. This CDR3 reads CASSHAGQGFSKNIQYF. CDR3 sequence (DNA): TGCGCCAGCAGCCACGCAGGACAGGGCTTTTCCAAAAACATTCAGTACTTC.

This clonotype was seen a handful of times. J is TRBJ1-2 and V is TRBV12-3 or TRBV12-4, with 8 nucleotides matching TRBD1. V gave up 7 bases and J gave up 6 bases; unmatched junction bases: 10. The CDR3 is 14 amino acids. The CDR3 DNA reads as TGTGCCAGCACCATCGGGCAGGGGGCTAATGGCTACACCTTC. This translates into CASTIGQGANGYTF.

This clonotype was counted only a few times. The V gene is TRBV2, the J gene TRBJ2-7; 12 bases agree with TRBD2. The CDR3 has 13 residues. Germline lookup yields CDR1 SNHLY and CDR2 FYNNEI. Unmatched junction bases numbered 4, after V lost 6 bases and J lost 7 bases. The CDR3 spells CASRRGLAGEQYV. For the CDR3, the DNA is TGTGCCAGCAGAAGGGGACTAGCGGGTGAGCAGTACGTC.

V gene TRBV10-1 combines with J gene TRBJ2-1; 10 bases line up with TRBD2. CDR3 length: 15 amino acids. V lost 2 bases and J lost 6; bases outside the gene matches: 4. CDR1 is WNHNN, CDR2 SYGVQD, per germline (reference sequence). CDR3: CASSEGAGGRNEQFF. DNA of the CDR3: TGCGCCAGCAGTGAGGGAGCGGGGGGGCGCAATGAGCAGTTCTTC.

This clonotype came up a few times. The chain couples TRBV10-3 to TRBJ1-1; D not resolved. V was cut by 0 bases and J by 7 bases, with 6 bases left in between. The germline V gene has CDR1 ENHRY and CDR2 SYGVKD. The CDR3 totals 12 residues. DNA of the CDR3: TGTGCCATCAGTGAGTCGGACCGTGAAGCTTTCTTT. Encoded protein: CAISESDREAFF.

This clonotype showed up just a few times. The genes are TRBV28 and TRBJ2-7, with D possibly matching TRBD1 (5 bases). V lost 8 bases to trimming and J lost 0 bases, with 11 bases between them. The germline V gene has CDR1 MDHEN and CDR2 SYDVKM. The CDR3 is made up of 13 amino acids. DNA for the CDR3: TGTGCCAGCCTACAGGCGAGCTCCTACGAGCAGTACTTC. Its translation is CASLQASSYEQYF.

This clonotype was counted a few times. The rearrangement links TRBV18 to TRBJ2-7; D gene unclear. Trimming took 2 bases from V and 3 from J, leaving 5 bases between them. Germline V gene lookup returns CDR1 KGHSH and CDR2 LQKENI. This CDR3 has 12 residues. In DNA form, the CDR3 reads TGTGCCAGCTCACCAAACAGCTACGAGCAGTACGTC. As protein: CASSPNSYEQYV.

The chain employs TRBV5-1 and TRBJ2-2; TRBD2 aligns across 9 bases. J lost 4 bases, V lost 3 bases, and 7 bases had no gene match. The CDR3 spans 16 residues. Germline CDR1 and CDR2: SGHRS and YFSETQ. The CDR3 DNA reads TGCGCCAGCAGCTCCGCGCGGGGGGGCAGCACCGGGGAGCTGTTTTTT. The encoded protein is CASSSARGGSTGELFF.

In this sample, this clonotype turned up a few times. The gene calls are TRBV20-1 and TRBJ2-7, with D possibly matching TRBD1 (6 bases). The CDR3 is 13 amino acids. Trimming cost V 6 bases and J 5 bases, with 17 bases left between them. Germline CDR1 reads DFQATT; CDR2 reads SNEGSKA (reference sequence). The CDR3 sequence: CSANLQGFHEQYV. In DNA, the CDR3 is TGCAGTGCCAATCTACAGGGATTTCACGAGCAGTACGTC.

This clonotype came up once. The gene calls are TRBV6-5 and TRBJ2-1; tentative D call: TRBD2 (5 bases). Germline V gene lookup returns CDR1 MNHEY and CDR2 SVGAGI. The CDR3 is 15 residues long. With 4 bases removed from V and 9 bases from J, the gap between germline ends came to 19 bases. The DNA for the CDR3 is TGTGCCAGCAGTTCGTGGTTTGGAGGCAGCCCTGAGCAGTTCTTC. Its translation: CASSSWFGGSPEQFF.

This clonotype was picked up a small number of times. The CDR3 loop is CASSLKFAGTYEQYF. DNA of the CDR3: TGTGCCAGCAGCTTAAAATTCGCAGGGACCTACGAGCAGTACTTC. V usage is TRBV7-9 and J usage is TRBJ2-7; TRBD1 might be the D (5 bases). Germline V gene data show CDR1 as SEHNR and CDR2 as FQNEAQ (reference sequence). This CDR3 has 15 residues. V was cut by 2 bases and J by 2 bases, with 13 bases left in between.

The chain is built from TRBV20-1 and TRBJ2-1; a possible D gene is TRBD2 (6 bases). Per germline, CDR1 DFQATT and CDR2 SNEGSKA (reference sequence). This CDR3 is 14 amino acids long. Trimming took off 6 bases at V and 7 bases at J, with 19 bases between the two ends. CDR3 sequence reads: CSARELVSLNEQFF. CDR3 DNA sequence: TGCAGTGCCCGGGAGCTAGTTAGTTTGAATGAGCAGTTCTTC.

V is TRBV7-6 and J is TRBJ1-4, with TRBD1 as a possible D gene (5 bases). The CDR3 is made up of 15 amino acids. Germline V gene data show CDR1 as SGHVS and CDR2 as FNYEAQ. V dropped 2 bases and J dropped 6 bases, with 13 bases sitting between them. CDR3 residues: CASSLTGRSYEKLFF. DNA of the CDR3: TGTGCCAGCAGCTTAACGGGACGGAGCTATGAAAAACTGTTTTTT. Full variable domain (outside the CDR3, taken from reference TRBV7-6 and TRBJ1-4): GAGVSQSPRYKVTKRGQDVALRCDPISGHVSLYWYRQALGQGPEFLTYFNYEAQQDKSGLPNDRFSAERPEGSISTLTIQRTEQRDSAMYRCASSLTGRSYEKLFFGSGTQLSVL.

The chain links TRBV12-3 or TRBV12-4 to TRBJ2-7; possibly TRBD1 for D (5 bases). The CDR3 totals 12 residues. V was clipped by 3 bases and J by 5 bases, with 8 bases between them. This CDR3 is CASSLAGNEQYV. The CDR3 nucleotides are TGTGCCAGCAGTTTGGCAGGGAACGAGCAGTACGTC.

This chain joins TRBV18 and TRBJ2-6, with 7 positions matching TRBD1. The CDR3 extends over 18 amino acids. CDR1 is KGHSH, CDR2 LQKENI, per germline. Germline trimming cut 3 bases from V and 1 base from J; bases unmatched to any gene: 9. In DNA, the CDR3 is TGTGCCAGCTCACCCCAGGCAGGGGGAAGTTCTGGGGCCAACGTCCTGACTTTC. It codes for CASSPQAGGSSGANVLTF.

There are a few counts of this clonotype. Written as DNA, the CDR3 is TGTGCCATCAGTGAATTGAAGGGTGGAGAAGAGACCCAGTACTTC. Protein sequence: CAISELKGGEETQYF. The V gene is TRBV10-3, the J gene TRBJ2-5; the D is unclear. Trimming cost V 3 bases and J 3 bases, with 14 bases left between them. Germline assignment: CDR1 ENHRY and CDR2 SYGVKD. The CDR3 is 15 residues long.

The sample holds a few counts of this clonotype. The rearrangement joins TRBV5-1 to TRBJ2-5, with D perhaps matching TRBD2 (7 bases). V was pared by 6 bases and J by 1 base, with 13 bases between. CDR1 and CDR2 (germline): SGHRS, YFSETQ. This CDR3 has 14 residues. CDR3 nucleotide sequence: TGCGCCAGCAACCCGGGGGGCTTCCAAGAGACCCAGTACTTC. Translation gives CASNPGGFQETQYF.

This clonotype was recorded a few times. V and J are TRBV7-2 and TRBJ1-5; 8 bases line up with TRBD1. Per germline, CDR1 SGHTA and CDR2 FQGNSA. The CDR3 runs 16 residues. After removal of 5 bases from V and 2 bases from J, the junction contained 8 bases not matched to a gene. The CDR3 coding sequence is TGTGCCAGCAGCCGAATGGACAGGGCTGGCAATCAGCCCCAGCATTTT. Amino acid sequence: CASSRMDRAGNQPQHF.

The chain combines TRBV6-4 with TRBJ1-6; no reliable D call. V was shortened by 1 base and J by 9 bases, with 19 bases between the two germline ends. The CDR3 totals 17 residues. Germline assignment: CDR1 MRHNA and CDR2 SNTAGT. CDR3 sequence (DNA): TGTGCCAGCAGTGACTGGTGGGAATTGGCTTGCGGTTCACCCCTCCACTTT. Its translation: CASSDWWELACGSPLHF.